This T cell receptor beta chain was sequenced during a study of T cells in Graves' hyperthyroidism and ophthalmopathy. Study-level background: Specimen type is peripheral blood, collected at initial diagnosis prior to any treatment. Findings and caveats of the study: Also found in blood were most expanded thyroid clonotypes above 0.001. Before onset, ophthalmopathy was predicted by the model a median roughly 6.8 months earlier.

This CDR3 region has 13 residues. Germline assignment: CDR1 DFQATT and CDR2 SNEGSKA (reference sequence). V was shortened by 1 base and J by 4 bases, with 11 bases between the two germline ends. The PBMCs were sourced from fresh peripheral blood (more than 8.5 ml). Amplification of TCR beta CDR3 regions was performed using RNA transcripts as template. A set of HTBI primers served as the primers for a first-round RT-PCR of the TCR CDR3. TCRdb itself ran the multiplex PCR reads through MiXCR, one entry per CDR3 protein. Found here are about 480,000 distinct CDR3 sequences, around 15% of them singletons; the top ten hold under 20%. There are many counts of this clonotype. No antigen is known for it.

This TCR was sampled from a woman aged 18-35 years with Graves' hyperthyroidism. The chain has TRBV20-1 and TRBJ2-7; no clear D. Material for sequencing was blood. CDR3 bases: TGCAGTGCTAGAGTTAAGGGTAGATACGAGCAGTACGTC. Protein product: CSARVKGRYEQYV.